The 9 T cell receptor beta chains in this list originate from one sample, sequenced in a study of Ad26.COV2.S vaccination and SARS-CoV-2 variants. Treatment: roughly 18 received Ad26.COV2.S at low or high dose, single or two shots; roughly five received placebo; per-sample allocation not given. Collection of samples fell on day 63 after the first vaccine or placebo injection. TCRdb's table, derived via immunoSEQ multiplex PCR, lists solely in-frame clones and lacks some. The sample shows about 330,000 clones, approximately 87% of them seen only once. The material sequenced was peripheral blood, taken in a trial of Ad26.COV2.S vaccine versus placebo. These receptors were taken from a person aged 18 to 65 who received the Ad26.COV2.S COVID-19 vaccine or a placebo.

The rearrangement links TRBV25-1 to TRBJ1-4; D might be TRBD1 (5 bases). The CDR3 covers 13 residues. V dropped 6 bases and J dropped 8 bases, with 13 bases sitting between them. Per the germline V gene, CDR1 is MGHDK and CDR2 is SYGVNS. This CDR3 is CASSAAGWEKLFF. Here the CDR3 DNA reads TGTGCCAGCAGCGCGGCAGGGTGGGAAAAACTGTTTTTT.

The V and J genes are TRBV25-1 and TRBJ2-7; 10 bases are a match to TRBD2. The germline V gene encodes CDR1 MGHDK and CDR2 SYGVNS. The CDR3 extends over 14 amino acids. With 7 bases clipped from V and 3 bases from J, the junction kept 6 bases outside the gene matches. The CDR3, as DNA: TGTGCCAGCATGGGAGCGGGGGGGCTCTACGAGCAGTACTTC. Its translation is CASMGAGGLYEQYF.

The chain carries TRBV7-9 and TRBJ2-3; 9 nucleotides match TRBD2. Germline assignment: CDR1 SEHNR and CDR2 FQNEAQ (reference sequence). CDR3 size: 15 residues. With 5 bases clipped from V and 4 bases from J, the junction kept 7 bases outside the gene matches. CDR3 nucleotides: TGTGCCAGCAGCGAAGGGGCGGGAGGGCCAGATACGCAGTATTTT. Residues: CASSEGAGGPDTQYF.

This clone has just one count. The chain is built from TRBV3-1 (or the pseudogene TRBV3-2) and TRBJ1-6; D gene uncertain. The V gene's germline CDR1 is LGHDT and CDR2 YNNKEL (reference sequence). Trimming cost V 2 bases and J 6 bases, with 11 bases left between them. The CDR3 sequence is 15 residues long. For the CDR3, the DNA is TGTGCCAGCAGCCAAATTCTAGGGCTTAATTCACCCCTCCACTTT. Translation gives CASSQILGLNSPLHF.

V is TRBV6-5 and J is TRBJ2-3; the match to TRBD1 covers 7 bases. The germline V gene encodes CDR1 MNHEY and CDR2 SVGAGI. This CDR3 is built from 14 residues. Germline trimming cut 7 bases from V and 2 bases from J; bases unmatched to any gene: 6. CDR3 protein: CASTLGQDTDTQYF. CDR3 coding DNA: TGTGCCAGCACCCTCGGACAGGACACAGATACGCAGTATTTT.

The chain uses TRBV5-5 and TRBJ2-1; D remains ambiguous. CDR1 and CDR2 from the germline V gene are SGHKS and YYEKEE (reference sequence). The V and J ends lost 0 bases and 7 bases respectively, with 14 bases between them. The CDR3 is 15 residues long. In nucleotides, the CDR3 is TGTGCCAGCAGCTTGGGTCCGGGTATCGGGAATGAGCAGTTCTTC. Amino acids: CASSLGPGIGNEQFF.

The CDR3 bases are TGTGCCAGCAGCTTAGGCAGCTCAGCCTATGGCTACACCTTC. It specifies CASSLGSSAYGYTF. The chain has TRBV7-9 and TRBJ1-2; no reliable D call. Between the trimmed V and J ends, which lost 1 base and 4 bases, there was a span of 10 bases. Germline assignment: CDR1 SEHNR and CDR2 FQNEAQ (reference sequence). The CDR3 runs to 14 residues.

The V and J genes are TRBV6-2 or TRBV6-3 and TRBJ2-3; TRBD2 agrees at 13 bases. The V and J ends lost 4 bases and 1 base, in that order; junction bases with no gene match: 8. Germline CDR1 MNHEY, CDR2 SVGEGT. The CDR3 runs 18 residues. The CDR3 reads CASSSGTSGMYGTDTQYF. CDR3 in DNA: TGTGCCAGCAGTTCCGGGACTAGCGGGATGTATGGCACAGATACGCAGTATTTT.

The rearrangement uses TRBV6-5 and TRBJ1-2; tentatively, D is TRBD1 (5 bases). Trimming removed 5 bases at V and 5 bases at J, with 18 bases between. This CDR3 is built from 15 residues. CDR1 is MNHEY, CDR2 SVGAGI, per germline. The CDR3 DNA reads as TGTGCCAGCAGTCAGTATGAGGATGAGGGGTATGGCTACACCTTC. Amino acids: CASSQYEDEGYGYTF.